A selection of T cell receptor beta chains follows, all from one sample in a study of blood T cell repertoires in COVID-19. This table comes from immunoSEQ multiplex PCR, and its TCRdb copy is limited to in-frame clones, with some not included. The table shows roughly 90,000 clones, with roughly 88% occurring only once. Sequencing used peripheral blood. The receptors shown here come from a human donor with active COVID-19. The donor label of this sample is uncertain. Each CDR3 is given with its conserved first and last residue. A D gene is named only where the DNA matches it firmly. The size field is filled for only some rows; it gives once, few, many or a size class.

-	TRBV25-1	-	TRBJ2-2	TGTGCCAGCAGTGACTGGGTTTCAGGCTCCGACACCGGGGAGCTGTTTTTT	CASSDWVSGSDTGELFF
-	TRBV20-1	-	TRBJ1-1	TGCAGTGCTAAGAGTAACACTGAAGCTTTCTTT	CSAKSNTEAFF
-	TRBV15	-	TRBJ2-3	TGTGCCACCAGCAGAGATCAGGGCACAGTAGATACGCAGTATTTT	CATSRDQGTVDTQYF
few	TRBV9	-	TRBJ1-1	TGTGCCAGCAGCCTCGTTGGGACTCCGAACACTGAAGCTTTCTTT	CASSLVGTPNTEAFF
-	TRBV4-1	-	TRBJ2-3	TGCGCCAGCAGCCAAGTCTACCGGACTAGCACAGATACGCAGTATTTT	CASSQVYRTSTDTQYF
-	TRBV7-2	-	TRBJ1-2	TGTGCCAGCAGCTTCGTACAGGACTATGGCTACACCTTC	CASSFVQDYGYTF
-	TRBV24-1	TRBD2	TRBJ2-2	TGTGCCACCAGTGATTCCGGACTAGGCGGCACCGGGGAGCTGTTTTTT	CATSDSGLGGTGELFF
-	TRBV7-6	-	TRBJ1-1	TGTGCCAGCAGCCCTTGGGGGGTGGGTTCGGGGACTGAAGCTTTCTTT	CASSPWGVGSGTEAFF
-	TRBV12-3/TRBV12-4	-	TRBJ1-1	TGTGCCAGCAGTCAACAGGGCGCTGAAGCTTTCTTT	CASSQQGAEAFF
-	TRBV6-6	-	TRBJ2-1	TGTGCCAGCAACCAACTAGGCAATGAGCAGTTCTTC	CASNQLGNEQFF
-	TRBV27	TRBD2	TRBJ2-7	TGTGCCAGCAGTTTAACTAGCGGGGGGGCAGGCGAGCAGTACTTC	CASSLTSGGAGEQYF
-	TRBV27	-	TRBJ2-1	TGTGCCAGCAGCCGCAACAGGGGGCGGGGGGTTGAGCAGTTCTTC	CASSRNRGRGVEQFF
-	TRBV7-2	-	TRBJ1-5	TGTGCCAGCAGCTCAGACAGGTTGAGCAATCAGCCCCAGCATTTT	CASSSDRLSNQPQHF
-	TRBV19	TRBD1	TRBJ2-1	TGTGCCAGTAGTGCCCGGGACAGAACGTACTACAATGAGCAGTTCTTC	CASSARDRTYYNEQFF
-	TRBV7-9	-	TRBJ2-7	TGTGCCAGCAGCTATGTAGAGGGGCAGGGGCCCTACGAGCAGTACTTC	CASSYVEGQGPYEQYF
-	TRBV27	TRBD1	TRBJ2-7	TGTGCCAGCAAGGGGACAGGGGGCTACGAGCAGTACTTC	CASKGTGGYEQYF
-	TRBV10-2	TRBD1	TRBJ1-2	TGCGCCAGCGGTTACAGGGGGGATAACTATGGCTACACCTTC	CASGYRGDNYGYTF
-	TRBV6-5	TRBD1	TRBJ2-7	TGTGCCAGCAACGTACTGACAGGGGGTTACGAGCAGTACTTC	CASNVLTGGYEQYF
once	TRBV7-8	-	TRBJ1-3	TGTGCCAGCAGCTCAGGGCAGGCTGGAAACACCATATATTTT	CASSSGQAGNTIYF
-	TRBV30	-	TRBJ1-5	TGTGCCTGGAGTCAAGGGGGAGAACAGCCCCAGCATTTT	CAWSQGGEQPQHF
-	TRBV27	TRBD2	TRBJ2-1	TGTGCCAGCAGTTTCAACGGGGGGGCACATGAGCAGTTCTTC	CASSFNGGAHEQFF
-	TRBV11-2	-	TRBJ2-3	TGTGCCAGCAGCTTAGATTTTGTGGGTTTACAGCGCACAGATACGCAGTATTTT	CASSLDFVGLQRTDTQYF
-	TRBV29-1	-	TRBJ1-1	TGCAGCGTCAACGCCGGGACTATCGACACTGAAGCTTTCTTT	CSVNAGTIDTEAFF
-	TRBV13	-	TRBJ2-7	TGTGCCAGCAGCACCGGGGGGCCGGGCCACGAGCAGTACTTC	CASSTGGPGHEQYF
once	TRBV7-6	-	TRBJ2-3	TGTGCCAGCAGCCCACACTCGGGTACGCAGTATTTT	CASSPHSGTQYF
-	TRBV5-4	TRBD1	TRBJ1-6	TGTGCCAGCAGCCCGGGACAGGATTCACCCCTCCACTTT	CASSPGQDSPLHF